Detailed here is one T cell receptor (beta chain). CDR1 MGHDK and CDR2 SYGVNS come from the germline V gene. The CDR3 length is 17 residues. V lost 6 bases and J 5 bases, leaving 23 bases between the germline ends. RNA transcripts provided the source from which TCR beta CDR3 regions were amplified. In the first-round RT-PCR of the TCR CDR3, the HTBI primer set was used. Each CDR3 protein gets one entry after TCRdb re-called the multiplex PCR reads with MiXCR. The sample records around 350,000 distinct CDR3 sequences, about a sixth being singletons. The sample originates from a study of T cells in Graves' hyperthyroidism and ophthalmopathy.

The sequence was collected from a woman aged 30 to 39 with Graves' hyperthyroidism that later progressed to Graves' ophthalmopathy. Specimen: blood. The chain joins TRBV25-1 to TRBJ2-1; D assignment may be TRBD1 or TRBD2 (5 bases each). The CDR3 DNA is TGTGCCAGCAGCCGGACCAGGGATCAGATGGGGGACAATGAGCAGTTCTTC. It translates to CASSRTRDQMGDNEQFF.